What follows is one TCR beta chain and its context. Its matching antigen is unknown. These data are taken from a study of OX40 agonist ivuxolimab in advanced cancers. Across the whole study: Those treated in dose escalation had hepatocellular carcinoma, melanoma, renal cell cancer or head and neck cancer.

The data were produced by immunoSEQ multiplex PCR, yet TCRdb's version contains in-frame clones alone and is incomplete. The data show 65,000 or so clones, around 90% seen once. Germline CDR1 is SEHNR and CDR2 is FQNEAQ (reference sequence). The trim removed 3 bases at V and 2 bases at J, leaving 3 bases unmatched. The CDR3 length is 14 residues. The study, taken as a whole, reports: On average, a greater number of expanded clones characterised CD8+ T cells relative to CD4+.

The sample was CD4+ or CD8+ T cells sorted from blood, taken in a trial of the OX40 agonist ivuxolimab. This receptor was obtained from an adult with an advanced solid tumor such as melanoma, head and neck, liver or kidney cancer. This chain connects TRBV7-9 to TRBJ2-7, with 8 positions matching TRBD2. CDR3 nucleotides: TGTGCCAGCAGCTTGCGGGAGGCTCCCTACGAGCAGTACTTC. Protein: CASSLREAPYEQYF.